This T cell receptor (beta chain) was found in a study of blood T cell repertoires in COVID-19. Study overall: The samples span acute and convalescent COVID-19 from the United States, Italy and Spain. The analysed material was cDNA or gDNA that came from T cells, B-cell-depleted T cells, or PBMCs.

Looked up from germline, CDR1 is MNHEY and CDR2 is SVGAGI. This CDR3 is 15 amino acids long. Trimming removed 0 bases at V and 4 bases at J, with 9 bases between. Original methodology: Amplifying reference gene primers gave estimates of nucleated cell counts. Sequencing was performed with immunoSEQ multiplex PCR; in TCRdb, only in-frame clones are kept and a portion is missing. V, J and clone size were drawn from that table, and D and trimming were deduced from the DNA. The data hold approximately 270,000 clones, with about 85% observed a single time. Material for sequencing was peripheral blood. This sequence joins TRBV6-5 and TRBJ2-2; D is possibly TRBD2 (6 bases). The receptor comes from a man younger than 35 with active or convalescent COVID-19. The CDR3 spells CASSYSSGVTGELFF. Here the CDR3 DNA reads TGTGCCAGCAGTTACTCGTCGGGGGTCACCGGGGAGCTGTTTTTT.